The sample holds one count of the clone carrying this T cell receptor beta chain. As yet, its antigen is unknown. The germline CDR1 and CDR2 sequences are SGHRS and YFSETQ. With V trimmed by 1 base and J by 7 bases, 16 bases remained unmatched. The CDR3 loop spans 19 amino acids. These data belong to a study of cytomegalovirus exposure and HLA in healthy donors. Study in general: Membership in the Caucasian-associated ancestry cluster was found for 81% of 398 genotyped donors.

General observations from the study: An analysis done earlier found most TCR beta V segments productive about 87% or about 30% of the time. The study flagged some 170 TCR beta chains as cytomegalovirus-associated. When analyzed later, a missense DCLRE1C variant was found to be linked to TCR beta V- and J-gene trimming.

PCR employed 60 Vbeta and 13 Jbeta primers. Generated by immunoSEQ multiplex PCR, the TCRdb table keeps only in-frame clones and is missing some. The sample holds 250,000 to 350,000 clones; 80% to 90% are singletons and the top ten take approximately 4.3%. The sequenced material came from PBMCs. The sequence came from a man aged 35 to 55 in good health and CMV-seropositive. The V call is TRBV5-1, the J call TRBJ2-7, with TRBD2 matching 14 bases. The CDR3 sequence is CASSLMGLAGDGILGEQYF. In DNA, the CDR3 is TGCGCCAGCAGCTTGATGGGACTAGCGGGAGACGGGATTTTGGGGGAGCAGTACTTC.